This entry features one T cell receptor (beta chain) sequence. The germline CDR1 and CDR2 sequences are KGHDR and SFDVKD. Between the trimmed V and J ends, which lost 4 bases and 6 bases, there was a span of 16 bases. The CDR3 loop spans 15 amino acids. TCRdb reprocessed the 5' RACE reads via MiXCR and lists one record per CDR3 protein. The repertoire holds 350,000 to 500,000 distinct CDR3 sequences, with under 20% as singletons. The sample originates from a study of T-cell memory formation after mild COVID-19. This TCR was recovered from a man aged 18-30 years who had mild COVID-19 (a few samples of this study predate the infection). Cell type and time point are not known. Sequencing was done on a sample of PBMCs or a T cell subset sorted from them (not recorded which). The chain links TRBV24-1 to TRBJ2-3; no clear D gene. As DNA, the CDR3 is TGTGCCACCAGTGAAAGGACGCACTCCTCCGATACGCAGTATTTT. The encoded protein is CATSERTHSSDTQYF.